This T cell receptor beta chain was recovered during a study of blood T cell repertoires in COVID-19. Study information: The United States, Italy and Spain provided the acute and convalescent COVID-19 samples.

Only in-frame clones appear in the TCRdb table, and some are missing; sequencing was by immunoSEQ multiplex PCR. The sample yields roughly 250,000 clones, about 86% seen once. Germline V CDR1 and CDR2: LNHDA, SQIVND (reference sequence). The CDR3 contains 15 residues. V shed 6 bases, J shed 0 bases, and the junction held 3 bases outside the gene matches. This clone was seen just once. The clonotype was recovered from a person aged 65 to 85 with COVID-19, enrolled during active disease. This chain joins TRBV19 and TRBJ1-5; the match to TRBD1 covers 9 bases. The source material was peripheral blood. CDR3 DNA sequence: TGTGCCAGTAGCATACAGGGGGCTAGCAATCAGCCCCAGCATTTT. It codes for CASSIQGASNQPQHF.